Listed below are T cell receptor beta chains from one sample, sequenced in a study of beta chain features in type 1 diabetes. TCRdb's table, derived via immunoSEQ multiplex PCR, lists solely in-frame clones and lacks some. The table has hundreds of thousands of clones, over 12% seen once; the top ten hold 0.015% to 0.017%. The sequencing input was naive CD4+ T cells from blood. The receptors originated from a young man with type 1 diabetes. The CDR3 runs from the conserved cysteine through the conserved F or W. Fields, in order: clone size, V gene, J gene, D gene, CDR3 protein, CDR3 DNA. D genes are given only for firm matches. Clone size is given for some rows only: seen once, a few or many times, or a class if the clone is expanded.

clone_size: few; v_call: TRBV19; j_call: TRBJ2-1; d_call: -; cdr3_aa: CASGAGLSYNEQFF; cdr3_nt: TGTGCCAGTGGGGCGGGGTTGTCCTACAATGAGCAGTTCTTC
clone_size: few; v_call: TRBV4-3; j_call: TRBJ2-3; d_call: TRBD2; cdr3_aa: CASSQGGLQYF; cdr3_nt: TGCGCCAGCAGCCAGGGAGGGCTGCAGTATTTT
clone_size: -; v_call: TRBV6-5; j_call: TRBJ2-3; d_call: -; cdr3_aa: CASSQTDTQYF; cdr3_nt: TGTGCCAGCAGCCAAACAGATACGCAGTATTTT
clone_size: -; v_call: TRBV29-1; j_call: TRBJ2-7; d_call: TRBD1; cdr3_aa: CSVRDRVYEQYF; cdr3_nt: TGCAGCGTGAGGGACAGGGTCTACGAGCAGTACTTC
clone_size: -; v_call: TRBV7-9; j_call: TRBJ1-2; d_call: -; cdr3_aa: CASSLAPVGEYGYTF; cdr3_nt: TGTGCCAGCAGCTTAGCGCCGGTCGGGGAATATGGCTACACCTTC
clone_size: few; v_call: TRBV19; j_call: TRBJ2-3; d_call: -; cdr3_aa: CASSIQDFYTDTQYF; cdr3_nt: TGTGCCAGTAGTATACAGGACTTTTACACAGATACGCAGTATTTT
clone_size: few; v_call: TRBV28; j_call: TRBJ1-4; d_call: TRBD1; cdr3_aa: CASSLAQTGVDEKLFF; cdr3_nt: TGTGCCAGCAGTCTCGCCCAGACAGGGGTGGATGAAAAACTGTTTTTT
clone_size: -; v_call: TRBV11-2; j_call: TRBJ2-5; d_call: TRBD1; cdr3_aa: CASSARTGGEETQYF; cdr3_nt: TGTGCCAGCAGCGCGCGTACAGGGGGCGAGGAGACCCAGTACTTC
clone_size: -; v_call: TRBV5-4; j_call: TRBJ1-1; d_call: -; cdr3_aa: CASSAGAIGTEAFF; cdr3_nt: TGTGCCAGCAGCGCGGGGGCAATCGGCACTGAAGCTTTCTTT
clone_size: -; v_call: TRBV30; j_call: TRBJ1-2; d_call: -; cdr3_aa: CAWSVLLNYGYTF; cdr3_nt: TGTGCCTGGAGTGTACTACTGAACTATGGCTACACCTTC
clone_size: -; v_call: TRBV5-4; j_call: TRBJ2-5; d_call: TRBD2; cdr3_aa: CASSSDNLAGETQYF; cdr3_nt: TGTGCCAGCAGCTCGGACAATCTAGCGGGAGAGACCCAGTACTTC
clone_size: few; v_call: TRBV19; j_call: TRBJ1-5; d_call: -; cdr3_aa: CASNTQGRSNQPQHF; cdr3_nt: TGTGCCAGTAATACGCAGGGTAGAAGCAATCAGCCCCAGCATTTT
clone_size: -; v_call: TRBV5-6; j_call: TRBJ2-3; d_call: -; cdr3_aa: CASSRTPVLTDTQYF; cdr3_nt: TGTGCCAGCAGTCGGACACCGGTACTCACAGATACGCAGTATTTT
clone_size: -; v_call: TRBV21-1; j_call: TRBJ2-7; d_call: -; cdr3_aa: CASSKARVGEWYEQYF; cdr3_nt: TGTGCCAGCAGCAAAGCGCGAGTGGGCGAATGGTACGAGCAGTACTTC
clone_size: -; v_call: TRBV11-3; j_call: TRBJ2-1; d_call: TRBD2; cdr3_aa: CASSLDGTSGPHNEQFF; cdr3_nt: TGTGCCAGCAGCTTAGATGGGACTAGCGGCCCCCACAATGAGCAGTTCTTC
clone_size: -; v_call: TRBV2; j_call: TRBJ2-2; d_call: -; cdr3_aa: CASTRSGTNTGELFF; cdr3_nt: TGTGCCAGCACTCGAAGCGGAACGAACACCGGGGAGCTGTTTTTT
clone_size: -; v_call: TRBV11-2; j_call: TRBJ2-1; d_call: -; cdr3_aa: CASSFAANIFSSYNEQFF; cdr3_nt: TGTGCCAGCAGCTTTGCTGCAAATATTTTTAGCTCCTACAATGAGCAGTTCTTC